The present T cell receptor (beta chain) was sequenced within a study of blood T cell repertoires in COVID-19. Across the study: The United States, Italy and Spain provided the acute and convalescent COVID-19 samples. Nucleic acid was either cDNA or gDNA, and it came from T cells, B-cell-depleted T cells, or PBMCs.

TCRdb keeps only in-frame clones here, not all; method: immunoSEQ multiplex PCR. Of some 350,000 clones in the sample, about 86% were seen once. The CDR3 has 12 amino acids. Germline-derived CDR1 and CDR2 are SQVTM and ANQGSEA. The V gene end was trimmed by 4 bases and the J gene end by 4 bases; junction bases not matched to a gene: 4. V usage is TRBV29-1 and J usage is TRBJ2-7, with 7 nucleotides matching TRBD1. The clonotype comes from a man aged 30-40 years with active or convalescent COVID-19. The specimen was peripheral blood. CDR3: CSVGQGRYEQYF. The CDR3 DNA follows: TGCAGCGTTGGACAGGGCCGTTACGAGCAGTACTTC.